The clone carrying this T cell receptor (beta chain) was counted only a few times. Its cognate antigen is unknown. The sample comes from a study of identical twins. The study's findings and limits: Surplus twin overlap in beta out-of-frame sequences was less pronounced.

TCRdb used MiXCR to reprocess the 5' RACE reads, holding one entry per CDR3 protein. Here the sample spans around 530,000 distinct CDR3 sequences, about 15% being singletons. Germline lookup yields CDR1 LNHNV and CDR2 YYDKDF (reference sequence). The CDR3 has 15 amino acids. Trimming took 0 bases from V and 2 from J, leaving 9 bases between them. The data also belong to a second study, concerning yellow fever vaccine responses in identical twins.

Sequenced: CD4+ T cells sorted from blood. This chain uses TRBV15 with TRBJ2-3; D is ambiguous. This TCR came from a woman aged 18-29 years in good health. This CDR3 is CATSRDQLATDTQYF. CDR3 coding DNA: TGTGCCACCAGCAGAGATCAACTGGCCACAGATACGCAGTATTTT.